The present entry profiles one T cell receptor beta chain with its context. Its antigen remains unidentified. Base-call qualities are not available, and no considerably larger clone is one nucleotide away. CDR1 and CDR2 were assigned from the germline V gene as SGHNT and YENEEA. V trim: 6 bases; J trim: 1 base; unmatched bases: 9. The CDR3, cysteine through phenylalanine, is 16 amino acids long. Only the CDR3 part of the read is kept: 48 bases, read in frame from the first base. These data belong to a study of graft-versus-host responses after intestinal transplantation (dated by TCRdb to the early 2020s). The study in broad terms: Multivisceral, liver-intestinal, or isolated intestinal transplants were received by the recipients. All recipients received anti-thymocyte globulin induction followed by maintenance tacrolimus and steroids for 3 to 4 years. Graft-versus-host and host-versus-graft alloreactive T cell clones were tracked in the graft, circulation and bone marrow after intestinal transplantation using bulk TCR-beta CDR3 sequencing. Alloreactive clones were identified by sequencing pre-transplant mixed lymphocyte reaction products and comparing these products with unstimulated pre-transplant donor and recipient T cells. A cohort of under 30 intestinal transplant recipients, including one retransplant, was enrolled, and a few patients lacking pretransplant specimens were excluded. A peak of at least 4% donor T cells among recipient peripheral blood mononuclear cells was the definition used for donor T cell macrochimerism. Samples from a few later patients were sequenced in-house on an Illumina MiSeq with MiXCR processing rather than by the commercial service.

What the research found in general, with its limitations: In patients with donor T cell macrochimerism, the allografts had high GvH to HvG T cell clonal ratios. Conclusions were limited by the relatively low number and heterogeneity of intestinal transplant patients. GvH clones were found in recipient bone marrow, and some of the GvH clones appeared earlier in ileal mucosa or blood, which is consistent with an intestinal mucosal origin. Early after transplant, peak levels of circulating GvH clones were found to be associated with declines in HvG clones.

Libraries came from the immunoSEQ multiplex PCR assay. For most patients, genomic DNA was isolated with the Qiagen DNeasy Blood and Tissue Kit and shipped frozen to Adaptive Biotechnologies for TCR sequencing. High-throughput TCR-beta CDR3 sequencing of genomic DNA from most patients was performed by Adaptive Biotechnologies. On the authors' methods: Adaptive's ImmunoSEQ software was the source of the TCR sequencing data for over 15 patients, while three other patients were processed with MiXCR and VDJtools. To correct CD4 versus CD8 sorting errors, sequences present in both subsets at a frequency ratio below 5:1 were removed. CDR3 nucleotide sequences shared by donor and recipient were removed because the origin of these sequences could not be assigned. To be classed as alloreactive, a clone needed at least 2-fold expansion over unstimulated cells and a minimum CFSE-low frequency of 0.002% (template counts) or 0.001% (read counts). Mappable clones were those detected in sequenced pre-transplant spleen, lymph node, or MLR CFSE-low populations of the donor or recipient. Cumulative frequency of alloreactive clones was calculated as a percentage of all sequences weighted by copy number. The table comes from immuneACCESS by way of TCRdb, which keeps in-frame sequences with V and J called. Part of the clones is missing from these tables; in studies checked, under half for an unresolved V gene and the rest for unknown reasons. V and J calls and clone size are given by that table; D and trimming were obtained from the DNA. The sample yields some 83,000 clones; 91% were counted once. Approximately 0.1% of the sample rests with the top ten.

In the paper's terms, the time point label means: cells obtained before transplantation from donor or recipient. CD3+CD4+ and CD3+CD8+ populations were FACS-sorted from unstimulated pre-transplant donor and recipient cells taken from spleen or lymph nodes. The sequence was collected from a human donor who received an intestinal transplant. The chain joins TRBV11-3 to TRBJ2-3; the junction holds 8 bases that match TRBD2. The sequenced sample was unstimulated CD4+ T cells sorted from spleen or lymph node cells, obtained before intestinal transplant. The DNA sequence is given as TGTGCCAGCAGAGCCGGGGGGGCCGGGGGCACAGATACGCAGTATTTT. The translation is CASRAGGAGGTDTQYF. Where the CDR3 stops, the reference TRBV11-3 and TRBJ2-3 genes take over; the full variable domain is EAGVVQSPRYKIIEKKQPVAFWCNPISGHNTLYWYLQNLGQGPELLIRYENEEAVDDSQLPKDRFSAERLKGVDSTLKIQPAELGDSAVYLCASRAGGAGGTDTQYFGPGTRLTVL.